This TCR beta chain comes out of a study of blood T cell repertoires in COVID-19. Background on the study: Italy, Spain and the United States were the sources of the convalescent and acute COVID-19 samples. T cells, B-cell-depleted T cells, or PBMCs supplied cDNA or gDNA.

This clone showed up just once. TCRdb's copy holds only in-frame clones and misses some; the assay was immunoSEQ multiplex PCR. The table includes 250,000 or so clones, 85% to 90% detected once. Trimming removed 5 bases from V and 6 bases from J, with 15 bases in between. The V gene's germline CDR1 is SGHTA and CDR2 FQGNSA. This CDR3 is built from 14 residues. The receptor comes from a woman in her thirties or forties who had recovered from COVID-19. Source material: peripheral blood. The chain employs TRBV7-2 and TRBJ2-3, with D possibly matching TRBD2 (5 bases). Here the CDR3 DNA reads TGTGCCAGCAGCAGCCGGGATAGAGCTGATACGCAGTATTTT. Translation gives CASSSRDRADTQYF.